The 9 T cell receptor beta chains below were found in one sample sequenced in a study of CD8+ T cells in alopecia areata. CD4, CD8alpha, NKG2D, NKG2ACE and other markers were used to sort pooled cutaneous lymph node cells. Extracted RNA was reverse transcribed, and the resulting cDNA served as sequencing template. TCRdb's table, derived via immunoSEQ multiplex PCR, lists solely in-frame clones and lacks some. The sample contains around 18,000 clones, none of them singletons. The sample taken for sequencing was CD8+ T cells sorted from a lymph node. These receptors were taken from a C3H/HeJ mouse with alopecia areata. The strain is characterized by the MHC haplotype H2-k.

About this clone: The gene names here belong to mouse. The CDR3 extends 4 residues past the end of the read, so its final part is completed from the germline J gene. The V call is TRBV31, the J call TRBJ2-3, with a tentative D call TRBD2 (7 bases). The CDR3 runs to 14 residues. V dropped 1 base and J dropped 0 bases, with 8 bases sitting between them. The V gene's germline CDR1 is GKSSPN and CDR2 SITVG. CDR3 sequence reads: CAWSRGASAETLYF. The covered CDR3 bases are TGTGCCTGGAGTCGGGGGGCTAGTGCAGAA. Together with reference TRBV31 and TRBJ2-3, the CDR3 gives the full variable domain: AQTIHQWPVAEIKAVGSPLSLGCTIKGKSSPNLYWYWQATGGTLQQLFYSITVGQVESVVQLNLSASRPKDDQFILSTEKLLLSHSGFYLCAWSRGASAETLYFGSGTRLTVL.

This clone came up a few times. Genes and germline come from the mouse. CDR3 sequence reads: CASSFVTGGQDTQYF. The sequenced part of the CDR3 DNA is TGTGCCAGCAGTTTCGTGACTGGGGGCCAAGAC. The chain recombines TRBV13-1 with TRBJ2-5, with 9 bases aligning to TRBD2. The read finishes 4 residues shy of the CDR3 end, and the germline J gene is used to complete it. Germline-derived CDR1 and CDR2 are NSHNY and SYGAGN. The CDR3 extends over 15 amino acids. Trimming removed 4 bases from V and 2 bases from J; junction bases left unmatched: 5.

This clone was seen at least ten times. The germline and genes are mouse ones. The read falls 4 residues short of the CDR3 end, and the missing part is taken from the germline J gene. V gene TRBV13-3 combines with J gene TRBJ2-5; D is possibly TRBD1 (6 bases). Germline V gene data show CDR1 as NNHDY and CDR2 as SYVADS. The CDR3 is 13 amino acids. The covered CDR3 bases are TGTGCCAGCAGTTTAGCAGGGGAAGAC. Translation: CASSLAGED. The whole CDR3 protein reads CASSLAGEDTQYF.

This clone came up a few times. Mouse gene names apply. CDR3 region: CTCSADSGGSAETLYF. Partial CDR3 DNA: TGCACCTGCAGTGCAGATTCTGGGGGGAGTGCAGAA. The chain recombines TRBV1 with TRBJ2-3; TRBD2 matches at 8 bases. The DNA ends 4 residues before the CDR3 does, and the rest of the CDR3 is filled in from the germline J gene. The J segment lost 0 bases and the V segment lost 0 bases, leaving 2 bases of the junction unmatched. The CDR3 covers 16 residues. Per the germline V gene, CDR1 is NSQYPW and CDR2 is LRSPGD (reference sequence).

The sample holds many counts of this clone. Genes and germline are mouse. The missing CDR3 end, 4 residues past where the read stops, is filled in from the germline J gene. V and J are TRBV13-3 and TRBJ2-7, with 11 nucleotides matching TRBD1. V lost 7 bases to trimming and J lost 3 bases; unmatched junction nucleotides: 3. CDR1 is NNHDY, CDR2 SYVADS, per germline. This CDR3 contains 13 residues. CDR3 protein: CASSDRGLYEQYF. CDR3 DNA (partial): TGTGCCAGCTCGGACAGGGGGCTCTAT.

This clone came up many times. Gene labels here are mouse ones. Read data end 4 residues before the CDR3 end; the end is taken from the germline J gene. The V gene is TRBV19, the J gene TRBJ2-7; 8 bases align to TRBD2. The CDR3 is made up of 14 amino acids. The germline V gene encodes CDR1 FNHDT and CDR2 SITEND (reference sequence). The junction had 2 bases not matched to a gene; V was cut back by 3 bases and J by 0 bases. This CDR3 reads CASSTTGDSYEQYF. The sequenced CDR3 bases are TGTGCCAGCAGTACGACTGGGGACTCCTAT.

In the case of this clone: Gene and germline names: mouse. The read halts 4 residues ahead of the CDR3 end, with the missing end drawn from the germline J gene. The chain links TRBV13-2 to TRBJ2-5; no clear D gene. There are 15 residues in the CDR3. Trimming removed 0 bases from V and 0 bases from J, with 8 bases in between. Germline V gives CDR1 NNHNN, CDR2 SYGAGS (reference sequence). The CDR3 loop reads CASGDGGINQDTQYF. Incomplete CDR3 DNA: TGTGCCAGCGGTGATGGGGGAATTAACCAAGAC.

In regard to this clone: Germline and genes: mouse. The sequenced part of the CDR3 DNA is TGTGCCTGGAGTCGGACTGGGTAT. Its protein is CAWSRTGY. In full, the CDR3 reads CAWSRTGYEQYF. V usage is TRBV31 and J usage is TRBJ2-7, with 8 bases fitting TRBD2. The read is 4 residues too short to cover the CDR3 end, so that end is filled in from the germline J gene. CDR3 length equals 12 residues. From germline, CDR1 is GKSSPN and CDR2 SITVG.

The sample holds many counts of this clone. The protein recorded in TCRdb does not match the translated DNA at residue 10; the protein presented here comes from translating the DNA. Gene names are mouse gene names. The CDR3 goes on 3 residues after the read ends, and that part is filled in from the germline J gene. The chain combines TRBV19 with TRBJ1-6; TRBD1 might be the D (5 bases). TRBJ1-6 is placed among ORFs of uncertain function. The CDR3 sequence is 13 residues long. V lost 1 base, J lost 8 bases, and 7 bases lay in between. Germline V gene sequence: CDR1 FNHDT, CDR2 SITEND (reference sequence). CDR3 residues: CASSIQGYSPLYF. The CDR3 DNA, read in part, is TGTGCCAGCAGTATACAGGGCTATTCGCCC.